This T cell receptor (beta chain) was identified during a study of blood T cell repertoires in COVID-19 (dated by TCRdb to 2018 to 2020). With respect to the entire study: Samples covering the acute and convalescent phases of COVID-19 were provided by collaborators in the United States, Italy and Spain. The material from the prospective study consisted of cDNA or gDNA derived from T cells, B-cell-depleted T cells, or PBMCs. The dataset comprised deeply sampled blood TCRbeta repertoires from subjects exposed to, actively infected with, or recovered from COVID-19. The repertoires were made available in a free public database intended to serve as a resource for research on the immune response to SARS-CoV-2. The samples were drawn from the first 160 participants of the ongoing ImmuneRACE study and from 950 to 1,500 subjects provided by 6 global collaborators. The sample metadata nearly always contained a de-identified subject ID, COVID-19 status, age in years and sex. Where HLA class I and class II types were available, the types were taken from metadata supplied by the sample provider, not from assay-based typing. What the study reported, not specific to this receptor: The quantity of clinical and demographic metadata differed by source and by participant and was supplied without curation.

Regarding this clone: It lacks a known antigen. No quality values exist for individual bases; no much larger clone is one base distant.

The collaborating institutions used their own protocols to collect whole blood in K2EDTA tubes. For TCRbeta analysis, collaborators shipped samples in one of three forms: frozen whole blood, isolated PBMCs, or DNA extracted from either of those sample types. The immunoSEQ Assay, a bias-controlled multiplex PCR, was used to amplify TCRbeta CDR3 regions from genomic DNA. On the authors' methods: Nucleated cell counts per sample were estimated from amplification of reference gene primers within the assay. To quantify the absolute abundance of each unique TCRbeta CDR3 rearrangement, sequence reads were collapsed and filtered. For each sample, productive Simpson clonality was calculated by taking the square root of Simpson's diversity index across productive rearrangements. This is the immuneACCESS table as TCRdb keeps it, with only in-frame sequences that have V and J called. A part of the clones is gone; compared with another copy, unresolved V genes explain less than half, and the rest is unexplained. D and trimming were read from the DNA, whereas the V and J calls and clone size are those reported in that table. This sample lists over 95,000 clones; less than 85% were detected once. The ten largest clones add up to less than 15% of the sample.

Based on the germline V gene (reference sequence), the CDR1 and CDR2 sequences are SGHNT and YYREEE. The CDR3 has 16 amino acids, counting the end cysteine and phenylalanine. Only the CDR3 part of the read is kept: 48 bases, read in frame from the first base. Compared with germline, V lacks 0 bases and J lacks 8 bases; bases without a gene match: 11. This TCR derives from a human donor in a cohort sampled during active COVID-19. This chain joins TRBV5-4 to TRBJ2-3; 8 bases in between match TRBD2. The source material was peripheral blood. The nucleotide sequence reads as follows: TGTGCCAGCAGCTTGGCGGTAGCGGGGCGCACGGGTACGCAGTATTTT. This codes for CASSLAVAGRTGTQYF.